This T cell receptor (beta chain) comes out of a study of early T cells in non-severe SARS-CoV-2 infection. From the 5' RACE reads, TCRdb called clonotypes with MiXCR, one entry per CDR3 protein. The sample lists about 70,000 distinct CDR3 sequences, about 5% occurring once. From germline, CDR1 is SGHVS and CDR2 FNYEAQ. This CDR3 spans 15 amino acids. Trimming pared 8 bases from V and 0 bases from J, leaving 14 bases between. This clonotype was seen more than once but under ten times. Sequenced here: whole blood, sampled at baseline. The source of this sequence is an adult who was a healthcare worker with PCR-confirmed SARS-CoV-2 infection or an uninfected control (not recorded which). The rearrangement links TRBV7-6 to TRBJ1-3; D remains unclear. The DNA of the CDR3 is TGTGCCAGCGCCCCCGACACCTTCTCTGGAAACACCATATATTTT. It codes for CASAPDTFSGNTIYF.